The text below deals with one T cell receptor beta chain. Its antigen is not known. This sample was included in a study of T cell responses to AZD1222 COVID-19 vaccine. Looking at the study overall: Samples with a second dose at about 4 or about 12 weeks were pooled together.

General study results and limits: Baseline testing showed seropositivity in only six or seven AZD1222 recipients.

Generated by immunoSEQ multiplex PCR, the TCRdb table keeps only in-frame clones and is missing some. Here the sample spans more than 110,000 clones, 90% being singletons. In germline, CDR1 is SGHTA, CDR2 FQGNSA. Trimming cost V 2 bases and J 7 bases, with 15 bases left between them. The CDR3 runs to 16 residues. The sample was peripheral blood, taken on day 0 of AZD1222 vaccination. This chain uses TRBV7-2 with TRBJ1-6; D gene uncertain. The source is an adult in good health. CDR3 loop: CASSLRPGRRNSPLHF. In DNA form, the CDR3 reads TGTGCCAGCAGCTTACGGCCAGGCCGACGAAATTCACCCCTCCACTTT.